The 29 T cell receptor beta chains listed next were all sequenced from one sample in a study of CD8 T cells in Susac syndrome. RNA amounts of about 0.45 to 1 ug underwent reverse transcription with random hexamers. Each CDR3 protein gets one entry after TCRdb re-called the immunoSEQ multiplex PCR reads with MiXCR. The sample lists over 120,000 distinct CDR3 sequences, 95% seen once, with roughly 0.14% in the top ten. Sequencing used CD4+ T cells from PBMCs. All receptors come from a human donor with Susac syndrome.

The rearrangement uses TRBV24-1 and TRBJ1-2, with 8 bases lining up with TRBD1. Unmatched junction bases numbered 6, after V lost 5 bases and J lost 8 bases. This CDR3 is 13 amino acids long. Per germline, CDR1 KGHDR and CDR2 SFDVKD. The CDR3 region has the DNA TGTGCCACCAGTGGTGACAGGGGAGGCGGCTACACCTTC. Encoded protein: CATSGDRGGGYTF.

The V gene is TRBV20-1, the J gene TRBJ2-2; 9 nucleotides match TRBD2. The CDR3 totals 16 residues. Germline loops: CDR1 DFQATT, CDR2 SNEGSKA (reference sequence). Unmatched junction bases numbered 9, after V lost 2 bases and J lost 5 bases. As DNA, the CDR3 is TGCAGTGCTAGACCCACAACGACTAGCGGAACCGGGGAGCTGTTTTTT. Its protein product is CSARPTTTSGTGELFF.

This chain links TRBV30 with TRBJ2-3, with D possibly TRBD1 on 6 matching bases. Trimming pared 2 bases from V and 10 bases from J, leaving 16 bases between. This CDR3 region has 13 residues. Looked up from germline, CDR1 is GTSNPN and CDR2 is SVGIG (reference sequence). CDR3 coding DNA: TGTGCCTGGAGTAGTTCGGGACATCAGGCGCAGTATTTT. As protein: CAWSSSGHQAQYF.

The CDR3 sequence: CASRESEFVSKNIQYF. The CDR3 nucleotides read TGTGCCAGCCGGGAGTCGGAGTTTGTGTCCAAAAACATTCAGTACTTC. The rearrangement uses TRBV7-9 and TRBJ2-4; possibly TRBD2 for D (6 bases). CDR3 length equals 16 residues. From germline, CDR1 is SEHNR and CDR2 FQNEAQ (reference sequence). V gave up 8 bases and J gave up 2 bases, with 19 bases separating them. Filled out from reference TRBV7-9 and TRBJ2-4, the complete variable domain reads DTGVSQNPRHKITKRGQNVTFRCDPISEHNRLYWYRQTLGQGPEFLTYFQNEAQLEKSRLLSDRFSAERPKGSFSTLEIQRTEQGDSAMYLCASRESEFVSKNIQYFGAGTRLSVL.

CDR3 region: CASSQGRAGDEQYF. The CDR3, as DNA: TGCGCCAGCAGCCAAGGACGGGCCGGGGACGAGCAGTACTTC. This chain uses TRBV4-1 with TRBJ2-7; a weak D match, TRBD2 (5 bases). The CDR3 sequence is 14 residues long. Looked up from germline, CDR1 is MGHRA and CDR2 is YSYEKL. Trimming cost V 1 base and J 5 bases, with 12 bases left between them.

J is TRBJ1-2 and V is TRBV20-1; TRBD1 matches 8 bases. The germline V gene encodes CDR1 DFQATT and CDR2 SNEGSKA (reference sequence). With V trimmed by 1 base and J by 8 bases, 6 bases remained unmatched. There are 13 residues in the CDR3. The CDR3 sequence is CSARGGQAEGYTF. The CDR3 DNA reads TGCAGTGCTAGAGGGGGACAGGCTGAGGGCTACACCTTC.

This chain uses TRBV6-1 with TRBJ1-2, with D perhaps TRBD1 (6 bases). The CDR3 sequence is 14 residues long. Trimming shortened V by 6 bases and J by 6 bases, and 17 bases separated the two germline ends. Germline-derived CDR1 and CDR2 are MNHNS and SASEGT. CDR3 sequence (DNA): TGTGCCAGCAGGGATTCCGGGACACCCGATGGCTACACCTTC. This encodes CASRDSGTPDGYTF.

CDR3 DNA: TGTGCCAGCAGTTTAGGGACTAGCGGGACCGGGGAGCTGTTTTTT. As protein: CASSLGTSGTGELFF. V and J are TRBV12-3 or TRBV12-4 and TRBJ2-2; 11 positions match TRBD2. The CDR3 contains 15 residues. The V and J ends lost 1 base and 5 bases, in that order; junction bases with no gene match: 0.

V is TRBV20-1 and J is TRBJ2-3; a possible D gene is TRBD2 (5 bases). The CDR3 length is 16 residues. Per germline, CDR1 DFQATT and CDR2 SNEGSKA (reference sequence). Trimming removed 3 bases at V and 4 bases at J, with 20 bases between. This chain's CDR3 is CSASGVDGTGSDTQYF. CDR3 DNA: TGCAGTGCTAGCGGTGTTGACGGAACGGGGTCAGATACGCAGTATTTT.

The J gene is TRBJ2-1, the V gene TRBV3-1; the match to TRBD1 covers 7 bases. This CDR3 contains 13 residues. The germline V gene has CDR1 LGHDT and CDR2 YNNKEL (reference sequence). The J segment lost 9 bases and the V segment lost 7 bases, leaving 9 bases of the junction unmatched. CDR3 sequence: CASISQGVGEQFF. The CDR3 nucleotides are TGTGCCAGCATCTCCCAGGGGGTTGGTGAGCAGTTCTTC.

CDR3 nucleotide sequence: TGTGCCTGGAGTGTACAGACGGGGTATGGCTACACCTTC. Translation gives CAWSVQTGYGYTF. J is TRBJ1-2 and V is TRBV30; D uncertain. V lost 0 bases and J 5 bases, leaving 10 bases between the germline ends. CDR3 length equals 13 residues. Germline lookup yields CDR1 GTSNPN and CDR2 SVGIG (reference sequence). The complete variable domain, with remaining parts taken from reference TRBV30 and TRBJ1-2, reads SQTIHQWPATLVQPVGSPLSLECTVEGTSNPNLYWYRQAAGRGLQLLFYSVGIGQISSEVPQNLSASRPQDRQFILSSKKLLLSDSGFYLCAWSVQTGYGYTFGSGTRLTVV.

CDR3 nucleotide sequence: TGCAGTGCTAGCCCAGCAGTACAGACCTACGAGCAGTACTTC. The encoded protein is CSASPAVQTYEQYF. This rearrangement joins TRBV20-1 to TRBJ2-7; no firm D call. Germline lookup yields CDR1 DFQATT and CDR2 SNEGSKA (reference sequence). The CDR3 is 14 amino acids. V was shortened by 3 bases and J by 2 bases, with 14 bases between the two germline ends.

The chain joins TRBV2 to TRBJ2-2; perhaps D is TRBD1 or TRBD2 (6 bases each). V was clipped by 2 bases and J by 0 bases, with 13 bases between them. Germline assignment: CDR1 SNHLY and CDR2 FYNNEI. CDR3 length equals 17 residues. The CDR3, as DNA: TGTGCCAGCAGTGAACGCAAGGGGGGCGCGAACACCGGGGAGCTGTTTTTT. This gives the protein CASSERKGGANTGELFF.

The CDR3 loop is CSDSRGGYGYTF. The DNA of the CDR3 is TGCAGCGACTCCAGGGGCGGCTATGGCTACACCTTC. The rearrangement joins TRBV29-1 to TRBJ1-2; the D gene is possibly TRBD1 (6 bases). The CDR3 extends over 12 amino acids. Germline CDR1 SQVTM, CDR2 ANQGSEA. V was trimmed by 7 bases and J by 4 bases, leaving 13 bases between them.

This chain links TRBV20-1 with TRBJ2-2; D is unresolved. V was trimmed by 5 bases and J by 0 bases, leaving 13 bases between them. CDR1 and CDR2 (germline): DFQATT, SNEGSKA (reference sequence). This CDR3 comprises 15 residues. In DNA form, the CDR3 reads TGCAGTGCTCAGTCCTATAAGCCGAACACCGGGGAGCTGTTTTTT. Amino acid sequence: CSAQSYKPNTGELFF.

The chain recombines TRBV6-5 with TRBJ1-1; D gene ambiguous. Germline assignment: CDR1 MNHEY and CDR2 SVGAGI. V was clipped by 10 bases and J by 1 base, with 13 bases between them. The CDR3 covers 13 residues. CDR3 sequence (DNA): TGTGCCACCCGGGGTCGCACGAACACTGAAGCTTTCTTT. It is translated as CATRGRTNTEAFF.

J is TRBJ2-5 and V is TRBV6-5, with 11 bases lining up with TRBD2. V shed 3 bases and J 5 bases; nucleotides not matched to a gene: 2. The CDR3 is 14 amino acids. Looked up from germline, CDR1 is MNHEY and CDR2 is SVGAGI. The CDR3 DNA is TGTGCCAGCAGTTATGCTAGCGGGGGGGAGACCCAGTACTTC. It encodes CASSYASGGETQYF.

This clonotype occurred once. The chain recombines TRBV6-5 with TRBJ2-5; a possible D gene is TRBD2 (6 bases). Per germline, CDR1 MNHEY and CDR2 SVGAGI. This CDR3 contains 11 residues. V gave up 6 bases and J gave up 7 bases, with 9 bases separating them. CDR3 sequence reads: CASSHGGTQYF. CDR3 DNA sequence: TGTGCCAGCAGCCACGGGGGGACCCAGTACTTC.

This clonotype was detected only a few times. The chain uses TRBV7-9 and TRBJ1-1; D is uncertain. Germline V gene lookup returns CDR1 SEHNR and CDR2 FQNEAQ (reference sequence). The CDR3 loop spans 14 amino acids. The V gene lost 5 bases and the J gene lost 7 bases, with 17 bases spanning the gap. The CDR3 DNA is TGTGCCAGCAGCCGTACAGCGGTGTATGTTGAAGCTTTCTTT. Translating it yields CASSRTAVYVEAFF.

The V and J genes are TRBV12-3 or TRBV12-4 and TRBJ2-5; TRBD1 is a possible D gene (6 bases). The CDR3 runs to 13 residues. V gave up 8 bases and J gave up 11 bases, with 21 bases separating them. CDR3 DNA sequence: TGTGCCAGCGAGAGACAAGGGGGAAGTCCACAGTACTTC. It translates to CASERQGGSPQYF.

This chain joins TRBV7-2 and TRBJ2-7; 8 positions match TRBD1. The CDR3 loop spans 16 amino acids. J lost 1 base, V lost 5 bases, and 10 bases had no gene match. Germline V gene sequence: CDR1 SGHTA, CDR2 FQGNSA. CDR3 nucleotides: TGTGCCAGCAGCCCGTGGACAGGGCCGAGTTCCTACGAGCAGTACTTC. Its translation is CASSPWTGPSSYEQYF.

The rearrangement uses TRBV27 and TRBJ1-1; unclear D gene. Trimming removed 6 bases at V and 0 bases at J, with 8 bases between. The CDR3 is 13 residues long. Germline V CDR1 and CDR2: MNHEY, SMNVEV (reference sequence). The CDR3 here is CASRGYMNTEAFF. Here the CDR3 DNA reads TGTGCCAGCAGGGGATACATGAACACTGAAGCTTTCTTT.

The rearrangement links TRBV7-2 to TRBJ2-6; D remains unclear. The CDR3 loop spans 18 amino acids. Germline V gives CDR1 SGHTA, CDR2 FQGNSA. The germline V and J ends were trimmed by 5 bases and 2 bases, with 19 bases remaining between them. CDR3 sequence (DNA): TGTGCCAGCAGCCCCCTCCCCAGCCACATAGCTGGGGCCAACGTCCTGACTTTC. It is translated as CASSPLPSHIAGANVLTF.

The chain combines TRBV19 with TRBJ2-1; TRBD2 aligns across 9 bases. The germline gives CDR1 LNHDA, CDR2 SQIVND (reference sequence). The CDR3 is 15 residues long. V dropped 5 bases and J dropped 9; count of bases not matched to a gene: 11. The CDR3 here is CASSPLRGGGSEQFF. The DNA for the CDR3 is TGTGCCAGTAGTCCCCTTCGCGGGGGGGGGAGTGAGCAGTTCTTC.

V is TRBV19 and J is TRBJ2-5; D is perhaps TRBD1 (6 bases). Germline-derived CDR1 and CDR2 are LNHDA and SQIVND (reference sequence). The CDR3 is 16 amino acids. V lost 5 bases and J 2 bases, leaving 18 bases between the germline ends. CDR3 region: CASSPYSQGLQETQYF. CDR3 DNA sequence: TGTGCCAGTAGTCCATATTCGCAGGGGCTACAAGAGACCCAGTACTTC.

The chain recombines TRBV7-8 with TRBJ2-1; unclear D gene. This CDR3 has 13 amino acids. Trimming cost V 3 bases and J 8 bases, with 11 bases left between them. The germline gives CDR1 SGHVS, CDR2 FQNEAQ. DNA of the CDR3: TGTGCCAGCAGCTTGGTTAGGCCGGATGAGCAGTTCTTC. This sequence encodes CASSLVRPDEQFF. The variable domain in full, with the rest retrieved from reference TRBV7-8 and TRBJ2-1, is GAGVSQSPRYKVAKRGQDVALRCDPISGHVSLFWYQQALGQGPEFLTYFQNEAQLDKSGLPSDRFFAERPEGSVSTLKIQRTQQEDSAVYLCASSLVRPDEQFFGPGTRLTVL.

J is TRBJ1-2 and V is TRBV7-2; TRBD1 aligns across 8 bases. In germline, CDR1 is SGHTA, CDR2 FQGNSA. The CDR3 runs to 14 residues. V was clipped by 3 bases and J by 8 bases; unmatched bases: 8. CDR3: CASSLGTGIRGYTF. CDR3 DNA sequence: TGTGCCAGCAGCTTGGGGACAGGCATTCGGGGCTACACCTTC.

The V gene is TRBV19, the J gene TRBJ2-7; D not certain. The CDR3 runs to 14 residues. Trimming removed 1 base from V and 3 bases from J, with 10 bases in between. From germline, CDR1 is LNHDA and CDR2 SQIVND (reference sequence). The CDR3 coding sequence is TGTGCCAGTAGTATAGCCGCAGGCATCTACGAGCAGTACTTC. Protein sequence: CASSIAAGIYEQYF.

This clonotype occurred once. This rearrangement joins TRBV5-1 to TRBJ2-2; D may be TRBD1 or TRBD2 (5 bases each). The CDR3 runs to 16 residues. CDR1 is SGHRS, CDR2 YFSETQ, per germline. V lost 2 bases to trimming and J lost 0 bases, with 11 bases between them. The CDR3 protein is CASSLGHGTNTGELFF. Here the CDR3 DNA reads TGCGCCAGCAGCTTAGGACACGGGACGAACACCGGGGAGCTGTTTTTT. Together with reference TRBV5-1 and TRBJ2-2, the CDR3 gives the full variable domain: KAGVTQTPRYLIKTRGQQVTLSCSPISGHRSVSWYQQTPGQGLQFLFEYFSETQRNKGNFPGRFSGRQFSNSRSEMNVSTLELGDSALYLCASSLGHGTNTGELFFGEGSRLTVL.